This is a list of T cell receptor beta chains from one sample in a study of response to subunit inactivated influenza vaccine. MiXCR was run by TCRdb on the RT-PCR reads, yielding one entry per CDR3 protein. This sample yields 450,000 to 550,000 distinct CDR3 sequences, of which less than 30% are seen a single time; under 2.5% belongs to the top ten. Source: CD4+ T cells sorted from PBMCs, taken roughly 5 days after vaccination. The receptors were sampled from a man over 45 who received an inactivated influenza vaccine. Both conserved end residues are part of each CDR3. Each record gives: V gene, clone size, D gene, J gene, CDR3 protein, CDR3 DNA. A D gene is named only where the DNA matches it firmly. Size is stated for part of the rows, as once, few or many counts, or as a class when the clone is expanded.

TRBV25-1,few,.,TRBJ1-1,CASSPPRGGTEAFF,TGTGCCAGCAGTCCGCCCCGGGGCGGCACTGAAGCTTTCTTT
TRBV20-1,few,.,TRBJ1-4,CSARDPREEKLFF,TGCAGTGCTAGAGATCCGCGGGAGGAAAAACTGTTTTTT
TRBV20-1,.,.,TRBJ2-7,CSARSGHHYEQYF,TGCAGTGCCCGAAGTGGACATCACTACGAGCAGTACTTC
TRBV9,few,TRBD1,TRBJ2-2,CASSVGRGLGTGELFF,TGTGCCAGCAGCGTAGGAAGGGGGCTCGGCACCGGGGAGCTGTTTTTT
TRBV7-3,.,.,TRBJ2-1,CASSLLADNEQFF,TGTGCCAGCAGCTTACTAGCAGATAATGAGCAGTTCTTC
TRBV10-3,few,.,TRBJ2-5,CAISELTGKGQETQYF,TGTGCCATCAGTGAGTTAACAGGGAAGGGCCAAGAGACCCAGTACTTC
TRBV20-1,.,.,TRBJ2-7,CSARGGKAYEQYF,TGCAGTGCTAGGGGCGGGAAGGCCTACGAGCAGTACTTC
TRBV3-1,few,TRBD2,TRBJ2-3,CASSQDPSGGTDTQYF,TGTGCCAGCAGCCAAGATCCTAGCGGGGGCACAGATACGCAGTATTTT
TRBV20-1,.,TRBD2,TRBJ2-7,CSAIPRQPSGRGEQYF,TGCAGTGCTATACCTCGCCAGCCTAGCGGGAGGGGCGAGCAGTACTTC
TRBV11-1,.,TRBD1,TRBJ2-7,CASSDFRDRGVRFHEQYF,TGTGCCAGCAGTGATTTCCGGGACAGGGGTGTTCGATTCCACGAGCAGTACTTC
TRBV7-2,.,TRBD1,TRBJ2-7,CASSLYSGGNEQYF,TGTGCCAGCAGCTTATATTCAGGGGGCAACGAGCAGTACTTC
TRBV5-1,few,.,TRBJ1-1,CASSPGDKNTEAFF,TGCGCCAGCAGCCCAGGGGACAAGAACACTGAAGCTTTCTTT
TRBV7-2,once,TRBD1,TRBJ1-1,CASRGQGARSEAFF,TGTGCCAGCAGGGGACAGGGGGCGCGGTCTGAAGCTTTCTTT
TRBV12-3/TRBV12-4,many,.,TRBJ1-5,CASSLNGGSNQPQHF,TGTGCCAGCAGTTTAAACGGTGGGAGCAATCAGCCCCAGCATTTT
TRBV3-1,.,.,TRBJ1-3,CASSQRNTIYF,TGTGCCAGCAGCCAAAGAAACACCATATATTTT
TRBV4-3,.,TRBD1,TRBJ1-6,CASSQTTGVNSPLHF,TGCGCCAGCAGCCAGACGACAGGGGTGAATTCACCCCTCCACTTT
TRBV7-9,once,.,TRBJ2-5,CASSLEPRRGPETQYF,TGTGCCAGCAGCTTAGAACCTAGAAGGGGTCCCGAGACCCAGTACTTC
TRBV28,.,.,TRBJ1-1,CASSLSGPGAEAFF,TGTGCCAGCAGTTTATCAGGCCCCGGCGCTGAAGCTTTCTTT
TRBV6-2/TRBV6-3,.,.,TRBJ1-5,CASSYNSGHQPQHF,TGTGCCAGCAGTTACAACTCTGGGCATCAGCCCCAGCATTTT
TRBV7-9,few,.,TRBJ2-5,CASSSTRRGQETQYF,TGTGCCAGCAGCTCCACGAGGCGGGGCCAAGAGACCCAGTACTTC
TRBV28,once,.,TRBJ2-5,CASSSGLWETQYF,TGTGCCAGCAGTTCGGGCTTGTGGGAGACCCAGTACTTC
TRBV6-2/TRBV6-3,.,.,TRBJ2-5,CASSWPGGETQYF,TGTGCCAGCAGTTGGCCAGGAGGAGAGACCCAGTACTTC
TRBV20-1,.,.,TRBJ2-7,CSAPHGRGHEQYF,TGCAGTGCCCCCCACGGGCGAGGTCACGAGCAGTACTTC
TRBV5-5,few,.,TRBJ2-5,CAVTETQYF,TGTGCAGTTACGGAGACCCAGTACTTC
TRBV28,few,.,TRBJ2-7,CASSQETLPKQYF,TGTGCCAGCAGTCAAGAAACCCTACCGAAGCAGTACTTC
TRBV5-1,.,.,TRBJ2-1,CASSLAQGQAYNEQFF,TGCGCCAGCAGCTTGGCCCAGGGGCAGGCCTACAATGAGCAGTTCTTC
TRBV7-2,.,TRBD2,TRBJ2-7,CASSTREGLAAYEQYF,TGTGCCAGCAGCACAAGAGAGGGACTAGCGGCCTACGAGCAGTACTTC
TRBV27,.,TRBD1,TRBJ2-7,CASSLTPGGAYEQYF,TGTGCCAGCAGTTTAACCCCAGGGGGAGCCTACGAGCAGTACTTC
TRBV28,.,.,TRBJ1-5,CASIPTGRSQPQHF,TGTGCCAGCATCCCGACAGGCCGTAGTCAGCCCCAGCATTTT
TRBV18,few,.,TRBJ2-7,CASSPPHTYEQYF,TGTGCCAGCTCACCACCTCACACCTACGAGCAGTACTTC
TRBV20-1,.,TRBD2,TRBJ2-1,CSARIPGLAGSNEQFF,TGCAGTGCTAGAATACCGGGACTAGCGGGATCCAATGAGCAGTTCTTC
TRBV20-1,.,.,TRBJ1-1,CSPGQQYEAFF,TGCAGTCCTGGCCAACAGTATGAAGCTTTCTTT
TRBV12-3/TRBV12-4,.,TRBD1,TRBJ1-1,CASSSGQGRQAFF,TGTGCCAGCAGTTCTGGACAGGGGAGACAAGCTTTCTTT
TRBV6-2/TRBV6-3,.,TRBD1,TRBJ2-6,CASSPKRPGQGGTGANVLTF,TGTGCCAGCAGTCCAAAGAGGCCGGGACAGGGGGGTACTGGGGCCAACGTCCTGACTTTC
TRBV11-2,.,TRBD1,TRBJ2-7,CATADRDYEQYF,TGTGCCACTGCGGACAGGGACTACGAGCAGTACTTC
TRBV20-1,.,.,TRBJ2-3,CSAVSDTQYF,TGCAGTGCAGTGTCAGATACGCAGTATTTT
TRBV5-5,few,TRBD1,TRBJ2-2,CASRGGTGNTGELFF,TGTGCCAGCCGCGGAGGGACAGGGAACACCGGGGAGCTGTTTTTT
TRBV4-3,few,TRBD2,TRBJ2-3,CASSQWLAGVIRGSTDTQYF,TGCGCCAGCAGCCAATGGCTAGCGGGGGTGATCCGGGGCAGCACAGATACGCAGTATTTT
TRBV7-7,few,.,TRBJ2-5,CASSPEPTETQYF,TGTGCCAGCAGCCCCGAGCCAACAGAGACCCAGTACTTC
TRBV5-1,few,.,TRBJ2-7,CASSLSRSYEQYF,TGCGCCAGCAGCTTGTCACGGAGCTACGAGCAGTACTTC
TRBV20-1,.,TRBD1,TRBJ1-5,CSARDSQGYNQPQHF,TGCAGTGCTAGAGATTCACAGGGGTACAATCAGCCCCAGCATTTT
TRBV7-2,.,TRBD2,TRBJ2-2,CASSSLAGVVTGELFF,TGTGCCAGCAGCTCTCTAGCGGGAGTGGTAACCGGGGAGCTGTTTTTT
TRBV3-1,.,.,TRBJ2-5,CASSQSPPETQYF,TGTGCCAGCAGCCAGAGCCCCCCAGAGACCCAGTACTTC
TRBV29-1,few,TRBD1,TRBJ1-1,CSPMGQGAEAFF,TGCAGCCCCATGGGACAGGGCGCTGAAGCTTTCTTT
TRBV27,few,.,TRBJ2-5,CASSLLREETQYF,TGTGCCAGCAGTTTACTGCGGGAAGAGACCCAGTACTTC
TRBV11-1,few,.,TRBJ2-7,CASSLILGTSYEQYF,TGTGCCAGCAGCTTAATTCTAGGGACCTCCTACGAGCAGTACTTC
TRBV4-1,.,TRBD2,TRBJ2-2,CASSQGYGLAGGGELFF,TGCGCCAGCAGCCAAGGTTATGGACTAGCGGGAGGCGGGGAGCTGTTTTTT
TRBV6-1,few,TRBD1,TRBJ2-7,CASSPRTGSGSEQYF,TGTGCCAGCAGCCCCCGGACAGGGAGCGGGTCCGAGCAGTACTTC